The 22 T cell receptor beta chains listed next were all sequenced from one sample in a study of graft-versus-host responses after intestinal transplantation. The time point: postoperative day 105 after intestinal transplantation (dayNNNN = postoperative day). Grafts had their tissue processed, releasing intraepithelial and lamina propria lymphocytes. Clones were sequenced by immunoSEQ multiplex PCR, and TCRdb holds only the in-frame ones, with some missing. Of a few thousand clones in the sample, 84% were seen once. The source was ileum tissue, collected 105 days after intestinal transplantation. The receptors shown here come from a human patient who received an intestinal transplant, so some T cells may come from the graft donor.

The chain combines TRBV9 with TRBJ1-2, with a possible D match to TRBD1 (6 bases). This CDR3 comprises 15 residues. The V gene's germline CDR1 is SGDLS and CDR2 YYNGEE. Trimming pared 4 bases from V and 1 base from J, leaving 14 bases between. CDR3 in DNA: TGTGCCAGCAGCCCAAAAGGACAGTTTAACTATGGCTACACCTTC. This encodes CASSPKGQFNYGYTF.

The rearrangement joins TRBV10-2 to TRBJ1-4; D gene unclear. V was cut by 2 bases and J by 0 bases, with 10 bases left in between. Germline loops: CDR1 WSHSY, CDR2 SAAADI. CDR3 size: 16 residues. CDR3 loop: CASSERYSATNEKLFF. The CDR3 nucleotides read TGCGCCAGCAGTGAGCGATACTCAGCAACTAATGAAAAACTGTTTTTT.

This CDR3 reads CASSIIAGSNQPQHF. CDR3 bases: TGTGCCAGTAGTATTATAGCCGGGAGCAATCAGCCCCAGCATTTT. V and J are TRBV19 and TRBJ1-5; D is undetermined. Germline V gives CDR1 LNHDA, CDR2 SQIVND (reference sequence). V lost 3 bases, J lost 1 base, and 10 bases lay in between. There are 15 residues in the CDR3.

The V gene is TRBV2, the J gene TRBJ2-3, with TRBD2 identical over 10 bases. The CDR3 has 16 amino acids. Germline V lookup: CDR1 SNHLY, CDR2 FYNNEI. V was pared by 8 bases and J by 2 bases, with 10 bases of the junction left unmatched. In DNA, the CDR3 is TGTGCCAGCGGATGGACTAGCGGTTCCTCCACAGATACGCAGTATTTT. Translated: CASGWTSGSSTDTQYF.

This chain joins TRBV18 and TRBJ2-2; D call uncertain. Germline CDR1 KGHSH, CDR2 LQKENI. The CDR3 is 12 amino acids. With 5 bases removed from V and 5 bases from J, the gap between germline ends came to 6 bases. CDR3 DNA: TGTGCCAGCTCAGTTGCGACCGGGGAGCTGTTTTTT. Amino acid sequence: CASSVATGELFF.

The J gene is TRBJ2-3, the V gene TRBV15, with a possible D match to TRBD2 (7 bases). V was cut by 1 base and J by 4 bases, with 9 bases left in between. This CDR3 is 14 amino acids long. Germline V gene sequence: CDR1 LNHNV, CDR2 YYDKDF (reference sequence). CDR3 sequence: CATSRGEGADTQYF. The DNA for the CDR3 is TGTGCCACCAGCAGAGGGGAGGGGGCAGATACGCAGTATTTT. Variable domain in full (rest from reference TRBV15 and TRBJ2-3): DAMVIQNPRYQVTQFGKPVTLSCSQTLNHNVMYWYQQKSSQAPKLLFHYYDKDFNNEADTPDNFQSRRPNTSFCFLDIRSPGLGDTAMYLCATSRGEGADTQYFGPGTRLTVL.

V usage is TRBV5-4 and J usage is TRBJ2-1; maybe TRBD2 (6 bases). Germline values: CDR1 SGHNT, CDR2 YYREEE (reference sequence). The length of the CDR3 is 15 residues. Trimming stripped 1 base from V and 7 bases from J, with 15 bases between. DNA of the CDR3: TGTGCCAGCAGCTTGCCGGGACTCCCGGTGAATGAGCAGTTCTTC. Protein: CASSLPGLPVNEQFF.

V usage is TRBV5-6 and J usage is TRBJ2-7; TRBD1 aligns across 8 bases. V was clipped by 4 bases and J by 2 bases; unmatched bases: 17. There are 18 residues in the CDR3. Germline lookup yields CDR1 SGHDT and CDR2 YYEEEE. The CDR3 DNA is TGTGCCAGCAGCCCAACCGGGACAGGAGACCTCCTACCCTACGAGCAGTACTTC. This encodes CASSPTGTGDLLPYEQYF.

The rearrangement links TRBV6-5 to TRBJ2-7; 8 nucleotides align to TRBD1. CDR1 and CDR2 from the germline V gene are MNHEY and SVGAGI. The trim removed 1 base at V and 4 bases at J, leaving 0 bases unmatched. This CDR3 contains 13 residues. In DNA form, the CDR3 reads TGTGCCAGCAGTTACTGGACAGGGTACGAGCAGTACTTC. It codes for CASSYWTGYEQYF.

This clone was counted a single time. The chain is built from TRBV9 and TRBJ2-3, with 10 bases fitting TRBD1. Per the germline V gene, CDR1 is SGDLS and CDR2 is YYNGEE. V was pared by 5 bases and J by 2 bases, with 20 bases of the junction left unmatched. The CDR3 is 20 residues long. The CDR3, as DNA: TGTGCCAGCAGAAGAGGGGTGAGGACAGGGGGTCCCACTCTCACAGATACGCAGTATTTT. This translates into CASRRGVRTGGPTLTDTQYF.

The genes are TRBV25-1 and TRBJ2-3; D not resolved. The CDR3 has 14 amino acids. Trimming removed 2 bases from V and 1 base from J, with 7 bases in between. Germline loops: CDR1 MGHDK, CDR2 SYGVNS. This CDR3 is CASSEGQGTDTQYF. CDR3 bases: TGTGCCAGCAGTGAAGGCCAGGGCACAGATACGCAGTATTTT.

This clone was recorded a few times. The CDR3 loop reads CASSKRQEKLFF. For the CDR3, the DNA is TGTGCCAGTAGTAAAAGACAGGAAAAACTGTTTTTT. This chain joins TRBV19 and TRBJ1-4; maybe TRBD1 (5 bases). The CDR3 has 12 amino acids. Germline values: CDR1 LNHDA, CDR2 SQIVND (reference sequence). V was trimmed by 4 bases and J by 8 bases, leaving 8 bases between them.

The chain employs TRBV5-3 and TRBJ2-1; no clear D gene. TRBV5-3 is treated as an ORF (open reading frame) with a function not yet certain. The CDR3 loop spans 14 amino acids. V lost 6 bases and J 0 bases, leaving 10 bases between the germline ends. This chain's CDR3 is CARNEGRSYNEQFF. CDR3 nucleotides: TGTGCCAGAAATGAAGGCCGCTCCTACAATGAGCAGTTCTTC.

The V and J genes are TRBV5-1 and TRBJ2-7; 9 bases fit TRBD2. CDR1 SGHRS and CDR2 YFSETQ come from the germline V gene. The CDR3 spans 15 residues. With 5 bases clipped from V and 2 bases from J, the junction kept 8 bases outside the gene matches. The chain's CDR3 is CASRRLAGAPYEQYF. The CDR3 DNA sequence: TGCGCCAGCAGACGATTAGCGGGAGCCCCCTACGAGCAGTACTTC. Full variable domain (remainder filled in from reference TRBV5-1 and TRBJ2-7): KAGVTQTPRYLIKTRGQQVTLSCSPISGHRSVSWYQQTPGQGLQFLFEYFSETQRNKGNFPGRFSGRQFSNSRSEMNVSTLELGDSALYLCASRRLAGAPYEQYFGPGTRLTVT.

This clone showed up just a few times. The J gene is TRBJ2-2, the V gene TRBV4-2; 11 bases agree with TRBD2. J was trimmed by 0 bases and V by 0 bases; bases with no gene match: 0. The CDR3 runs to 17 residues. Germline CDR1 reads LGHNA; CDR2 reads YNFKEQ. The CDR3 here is CASSQETSGANTGELFF. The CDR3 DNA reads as TGTGCCAGCAGCCAAGAGACTAGCGGGGCGAACACCGGGGAGCTGTTTTTT.

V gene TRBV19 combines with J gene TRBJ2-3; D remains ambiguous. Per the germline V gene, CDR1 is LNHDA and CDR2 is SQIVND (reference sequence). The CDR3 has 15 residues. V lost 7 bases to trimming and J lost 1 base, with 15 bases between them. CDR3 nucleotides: TGTGCCAGTACCATTCGAGGTTTGGGCACAGATACGCAGTATTTT. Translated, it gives CASTIRGLGTDTQYF.

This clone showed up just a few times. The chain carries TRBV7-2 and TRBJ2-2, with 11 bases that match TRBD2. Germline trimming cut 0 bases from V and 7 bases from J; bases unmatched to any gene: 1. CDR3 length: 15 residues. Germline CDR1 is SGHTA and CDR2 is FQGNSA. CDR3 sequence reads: CASSLALAGGGELFF. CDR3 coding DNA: TGTGCCAGCAGCTTAGCGCTAGCGGGGGGCGGGGAGCTGTTTTTT. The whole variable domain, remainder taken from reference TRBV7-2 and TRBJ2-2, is GAGVSQSPSNKVTEKGKDVELRCDPISGHTALYWYRQSLGQGLEFLIYFQGNSAPDKSGLPSDRFSAERTGGSVSTLTIQRTQQEDSAVYLCASSLALAGGGELFFGEGSRLTVL.

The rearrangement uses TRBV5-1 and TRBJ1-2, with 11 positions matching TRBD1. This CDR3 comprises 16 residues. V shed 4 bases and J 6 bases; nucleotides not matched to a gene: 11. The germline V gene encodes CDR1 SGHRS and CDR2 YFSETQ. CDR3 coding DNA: TGCGCCAGCAGCCCTCTCCACGGACAGGGGGCAAATGGCTACACCTTC. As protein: CASSPLHGQGANGYTF.

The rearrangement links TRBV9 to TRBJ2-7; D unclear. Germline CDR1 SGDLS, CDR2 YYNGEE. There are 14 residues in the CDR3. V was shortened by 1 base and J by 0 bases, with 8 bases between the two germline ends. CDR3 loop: CASSVFPDSYEQYF. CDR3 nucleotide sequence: TGTGCCAGCAGCGTATTTCCAGACTCCTACGAGCAGTACTTC.

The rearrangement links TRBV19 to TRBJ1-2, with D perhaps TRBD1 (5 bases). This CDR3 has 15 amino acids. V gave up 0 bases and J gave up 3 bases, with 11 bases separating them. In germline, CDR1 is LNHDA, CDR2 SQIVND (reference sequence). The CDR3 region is CASSIDGRAYYGYTF. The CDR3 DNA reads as TGTGCCAGTAGTATAGATGGCAGGGCGTACTATGGCTACACCTTC.

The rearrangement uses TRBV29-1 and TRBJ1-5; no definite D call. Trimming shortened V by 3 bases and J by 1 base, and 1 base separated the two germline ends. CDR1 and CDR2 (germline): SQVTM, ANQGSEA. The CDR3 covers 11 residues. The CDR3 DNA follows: TGCAGCGTTGACAGCAATCAGCCCCAGCATTTT. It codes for CSVDSNQPQHF.

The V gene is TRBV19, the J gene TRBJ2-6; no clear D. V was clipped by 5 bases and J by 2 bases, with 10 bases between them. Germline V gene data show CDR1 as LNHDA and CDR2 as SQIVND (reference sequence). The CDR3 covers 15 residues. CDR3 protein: CASSVGLAGANVLTF. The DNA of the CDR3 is TGTGCCAGTAGTGTTGGGCTGGCTGGGGCCAACGTCCTGACTTTC.